Following are 20 T cell receptor beta chains from one sample sequenced in a study of T cells expressing NK-cell markers. Using the 5' RACE reads, TCRdb records one entry per CDR3 protein without DNA. The specimen's table records 450,000 to 600,000 distinct CDR3 sequences. Sequencing used blood T cells: a sorted CD56 or NKG2C T cell subset, CD4+ or CD8+ T cells, or bulk PBMC T cells (not recorded which). The receptors shown here come from a man between 18 and 35 years old in good health.

J is TRBJ1-2 and V is TRBV6-5. The CDR3 is 14 amino acids. The germline CDR1 and CDR2 sequences are MNHEY and SVGAGI. This chain's CDR3 is CASSYSMGLYGYTF.

The genes are TRBV7-2 and TRBJ1-2. CDR1 is SGHTA and CDR2 is FQGNSA in the germline V gene. CDR3 length equals 12 residues. CDR3 amino acids: CASSPFGLGYTF. Full variable domain (missing parts from reference TRBV7-2 and TRBJ1-2): GAGVSQSPSNKVTEKGKDVELRCDPISGHTALYWYRQSLGQGLEFLIYFQGNSAPDKSGLPSDRFSAERTGGSVSTLTIQRTQQEDSAVYLCASSPFGLGYTFGSGTRLTVV.

The chain has TRBV27 and TRBJ2-5; TCRdb's assignment of TRBD1 cannot be checked, as there is no DNA. Germline CDR1 reads MNHEY; CDR2 reads SMNVEV (reference sequence). The CDR3 covers 16 residues. CDR3 protein: CASSLSEGTVKETQYF.

The genes are TRBV6-1 and TRBJ2-4; TCRdb proposes TRBD1, but this gene call is untestable without DNA. Germline CDR1 MNHNS, CDR2 SASEGT. The CDR3 runs 14 residues. This CDR3 is CASSESHRGNIQYF.

The J gene is TRBJ2-3, the V gene TRBV27. The CDR3 has 17 amino acids. Germline CDR1 and CDR2: MNHEY and SMNVEV (reference sequence). This CDR3 is CASSLRVSASGTDTQYF.

This chain connects TRBV25-1 to TRBJ2-3; TCRdb indicates TRBD2, and absent DNA this call remains unverified. Per germline, CDR1 MGHDK and CDR2 SYGVNS. The CDR3 length is 16 residues. The CDR3 spells CASSEPGLAGDDTQYF.

This rearrangement joins TRBV3-1 to TRBJ2-2; lacking DNA, the TRBD1 call made by TCRdb goes unchecked. The CDR3 is 18 amino acids. Germline V gene sequence: CDR1 LGHDT, CDR2 YNNKEL (reference sequence). The CDR3 region is CASSPRGLDSRGTGELFF.

This chain joins TRBV9 and TRBJ2-6; TCRdb names TRBD1, which stays unverified in the absence of DNA. The CDR3 is 19 amino acids. CDR1 is SGDLS, CDR2 YYNGEE, per germline. The CDR3 is CASSVVAGGAWAWANVLTF.

The gene calls are TRBV6-2 or TRBV6-3 and TRBJ1-5; TCRdb's assignment of TRBD1 cannot be checked, as there is no DNA. CDR1 is MNHEY and CDR2 is SVGEGT in the germline V gene. The CDR3 totals 15 residues. CDR3 region: CASTNAGQGYQPQHF.

J is TRBJ2-5 and V is TRBV12-5. Germline V gene data show CDR1 as LGHNT and CDR2 as FRNRAP. CDR3 length: 15 residues. The CDR3 is CASGLEQGSGETQYF.

The chain joins TRBV7-8 to TRBJ1-2; TCRdb designates TRBD1, a call that cannot be tested without DNA. The CDR3 extends over 17 amino acids. Germline lookup yields CDR1 SGHVS and CDR2 FQNEAQ. The CDR3 sequence: CASSLVGWTGVFSGYTF.

The CDR3 protein is CASSLEGGQGTDTQYF. The gene calls are TRBV12-3 or TRBV12-4 and TRBJ2-3; no DNA is available, so the TRBD1 call from TCRdb remains unchecked. CDR3 size: 16 residues.

This chain links TRBV3-1 with TRBJ2-7. Per the germline V gene, CDR1 is LGHDT and CDR2 is YNNKEL (reference sequence). The CDR3 covers 11 residues. Here the CDR3 reads CASSRDFEQYF.

The chain combines TRBV25-1 with TRBJ2-5; without DNA, the TCRdb call of TRBD1 cannot be checked. Germline V lookup: CDR1 MGHDK, CDR2 SYGVNS. The CDR3 runs 18 residues. The CDR3 reads CASSAGFGGQLFQETQYF.

The genes are TRBV10-3 and TRBJ2-3. Germline V gives CDR1 ENHRY, CDR2 SYGVKD. There are 13 residues in the CDR3. Here the CDR3 reads CAISGPTTDTQYF.

The chain carries TRBV4-1 and TRBJ1-6; the TCRdb call, TRBD1, lacks DNA for checking. Germline loops: CDR1 MGHRA, CDR2 YSYEKL. The CDR3 covers 17 residues. CDR3 residues: CASSSRTGPTGDSPLHF.

The rearrangement uses TRBV7-2 and TRBJ2-1; TCRdb names TRBD1, which stays unverified in the absence of DNA. From germline, CDR1 is SGHTA and CDR2 FQGNSA. The CDR3 contains 15 residues. CDR3 sequence: CASSLRTGPRYEQFF.

This chain joins TRBV6-2 or TRBV6-3 and TRBJ2-1; TCRdb returns TRBD2, unconfirmable since there is no DNA. The CDR3 spans 17 residues. Germline assignment: CDR1 MNHEY and CDR2 SVGEGT. The CDR3 is CASSYSLSGRKWNEQFF.

The rearrangement uses TRBV6-1 and TRBJ2-1; as DNA is missing, the TRBD2 call by TCRdb cannot be tested. This CDR3 comprises 14 residues. CDR1 and CDR2 from the germline V gene are MNHNS and SASEGT. CDR3 region: CATGEASGNNEQFF.

The CDR3 loop reads CASSFLRPTGANVLTF. The chain recombines TRBV7-8 with TRBJ2-6. The CDR3 spans 16 residues. Germline CDR1 and CDR2: SGHVS and FQNEAQ.